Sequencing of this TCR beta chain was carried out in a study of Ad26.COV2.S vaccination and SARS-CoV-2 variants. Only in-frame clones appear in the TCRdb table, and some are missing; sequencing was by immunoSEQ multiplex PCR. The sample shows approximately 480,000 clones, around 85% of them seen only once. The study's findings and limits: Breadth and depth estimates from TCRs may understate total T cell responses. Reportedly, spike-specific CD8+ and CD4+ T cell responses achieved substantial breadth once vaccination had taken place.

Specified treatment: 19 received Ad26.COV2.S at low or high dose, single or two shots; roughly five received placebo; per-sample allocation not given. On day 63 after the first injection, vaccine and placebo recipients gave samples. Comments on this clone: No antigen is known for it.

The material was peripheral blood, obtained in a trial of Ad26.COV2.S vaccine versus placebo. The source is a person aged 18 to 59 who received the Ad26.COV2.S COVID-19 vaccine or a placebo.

Here the CDR3 DNA reads TGCAGCGTCGGAGGGGGTAGCGGGAGTCACAATGAGCAGTTCTTC. Its protein product is CSVGGGSGSHNEQFF. The chain is built from TRBV29-1 and TRBJ2-1; 9 nucleotides match TRBD2. Germline V lookup: CDR1 SQVTM, CDR2 ANQGSEA. This CDR3 has 15 residues. J gave up 5 bases and V 6 bases, and 11 bases lay outside the gene matches.